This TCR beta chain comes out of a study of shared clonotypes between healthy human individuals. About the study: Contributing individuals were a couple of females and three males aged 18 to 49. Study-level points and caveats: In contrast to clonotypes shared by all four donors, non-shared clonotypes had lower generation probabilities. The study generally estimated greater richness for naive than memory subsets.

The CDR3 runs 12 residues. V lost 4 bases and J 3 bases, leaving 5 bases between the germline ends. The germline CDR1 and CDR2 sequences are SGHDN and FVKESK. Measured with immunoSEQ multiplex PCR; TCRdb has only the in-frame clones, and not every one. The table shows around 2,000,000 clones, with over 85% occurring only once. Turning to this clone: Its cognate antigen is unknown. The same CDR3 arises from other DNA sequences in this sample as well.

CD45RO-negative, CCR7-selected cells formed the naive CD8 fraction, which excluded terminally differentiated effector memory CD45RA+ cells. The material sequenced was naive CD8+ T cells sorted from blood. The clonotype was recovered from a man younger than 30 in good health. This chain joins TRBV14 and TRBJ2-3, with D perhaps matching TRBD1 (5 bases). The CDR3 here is CASSPGTDTQYF. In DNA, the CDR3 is TGTGCCAGCAGCCCAGGGACAGATACGCAGTATTTT.